This T cell receptor (beta chain) was retrieved from a study of cytomegalovirus exposure and HLA in healthy donors. On the study more broadly: The 90 to 150 validation repertoires and the 666 first-cohort repertoires shared a platform, a later analysis reported. General study results and limits: Most TCR sequences were uncommon, yet certain public TCRs appeared in many donors. Subsequent analysis of the 100 to 150 validation repertoires found a tendency for first-cohort TCR clusters to co-occur.

TCRdb's copy holds only in-frame clones and misses some; the assay was immunoSEQ multiplex PCR. The sample has 200,000 to 250,000 clones; approximately 82% are singletons. Germline CDR1 is SGHDT and CDR2 is YYEEEE. V was cut by 5 bases and J by 0 bases, with 11 bases left in between. The CDR3 covers 14 residues. As for this clone: Its antigen is still unknown.

What was sequenced was PBMCs. The rearrangement links TRBV5-6 to TRBJ1-2; no clear D gene. This TCR was sampled from a woman aged 18-30 years in good health and CMV-seronegative. CDR3 in amino acids: CASSHTAANYGYTF. The CDR3 coding sequence is TGTGCCAGCAGTCACACAGCCGCTAACTATGGCTACACCTTC.